The 4 T cell receptor beta chains presented below share a single source sample, sequenced in a study of OX40 agonist ivuxolimab in advanced cancers. Measured with immunoSEQ multiplex PCR; TCRdb has only the in-frame clones, and not every one. Of under 50,000 clones listed, roughly 88% are singletons. The sequencing used CD4+ or CD8+ T cells sorted from blood, collected in a trial of the OX40 agonist ivuxolimab. These receptors were obtained from an adult with an advanced solid tumor such as melanoma, head and neck, liver or kidney cancer.

The chain uses TRBV16 and TRBJ1-5; possible D gene TRBD1, 6 bases. The CDR3 consists of 14 residues. V gave up 3 bases and J gave up 7 bases, with 13 bases separating them. CDR1 is KGHSY and CDR2 is FQNENV in the germline V gene. The CDR3: CASSQDLTGQPQHF. CDR3 bases: TGTGCCAGCAGCCAGGACTTGACAGGACAGCCCCAGCATTTT.

The CDR3 nucleotides are TGTGCCAGCAGCTTAGTAGGGACAGGGGCCTACGAGCAGTACTTC. Protein product: CASSLVGTGAYEQYF. V and J are TRBV7-2 and TRBJ2-7; 10 nucleotides align to TRBD1. CDR3 length: 15 amino acids. The junction had 2 bases not matched to a gene; V was cut back by 1 base and J by 2 bases. Germline CDR1 SGHTA, CDR2 FQGNSA.

The gene calls are TRBV11-2 and TRBJ2-7; D is possibly TRBD1 (6 bases). The CDR3 loop spans 17 amino acids. Germline CDR1 is SGHAT and CDR2 is FQNNGV. V lost 3 bases to trimming and J lost 1 base, with 19 bases between them. The CDR3 is CASSLTWGRGYSYEQYF. In DNA, the CDR3 is TGTGCCAGCAGCTTGACTTGGGGAAGGGGGTATTCCTACGAGCAGTACTTC.

CDR3 sequence: CASSEGGSITEAFF. The CDR3 DNA follows: TGTGCCAGCAGTGAAGGGGGGAGCATAACTGAAGCTTTCTTT. This chain links TRBV6-1 with TRBJ1-1; possible D gene TRBD1, 5 bases. The CDR3 consists of 14 residues. CDR1 and CDR2 from the germline V gene are MNHNS and SASEGT. V shed 1 base and J shed 5 bases, with 11 bases lying between them.